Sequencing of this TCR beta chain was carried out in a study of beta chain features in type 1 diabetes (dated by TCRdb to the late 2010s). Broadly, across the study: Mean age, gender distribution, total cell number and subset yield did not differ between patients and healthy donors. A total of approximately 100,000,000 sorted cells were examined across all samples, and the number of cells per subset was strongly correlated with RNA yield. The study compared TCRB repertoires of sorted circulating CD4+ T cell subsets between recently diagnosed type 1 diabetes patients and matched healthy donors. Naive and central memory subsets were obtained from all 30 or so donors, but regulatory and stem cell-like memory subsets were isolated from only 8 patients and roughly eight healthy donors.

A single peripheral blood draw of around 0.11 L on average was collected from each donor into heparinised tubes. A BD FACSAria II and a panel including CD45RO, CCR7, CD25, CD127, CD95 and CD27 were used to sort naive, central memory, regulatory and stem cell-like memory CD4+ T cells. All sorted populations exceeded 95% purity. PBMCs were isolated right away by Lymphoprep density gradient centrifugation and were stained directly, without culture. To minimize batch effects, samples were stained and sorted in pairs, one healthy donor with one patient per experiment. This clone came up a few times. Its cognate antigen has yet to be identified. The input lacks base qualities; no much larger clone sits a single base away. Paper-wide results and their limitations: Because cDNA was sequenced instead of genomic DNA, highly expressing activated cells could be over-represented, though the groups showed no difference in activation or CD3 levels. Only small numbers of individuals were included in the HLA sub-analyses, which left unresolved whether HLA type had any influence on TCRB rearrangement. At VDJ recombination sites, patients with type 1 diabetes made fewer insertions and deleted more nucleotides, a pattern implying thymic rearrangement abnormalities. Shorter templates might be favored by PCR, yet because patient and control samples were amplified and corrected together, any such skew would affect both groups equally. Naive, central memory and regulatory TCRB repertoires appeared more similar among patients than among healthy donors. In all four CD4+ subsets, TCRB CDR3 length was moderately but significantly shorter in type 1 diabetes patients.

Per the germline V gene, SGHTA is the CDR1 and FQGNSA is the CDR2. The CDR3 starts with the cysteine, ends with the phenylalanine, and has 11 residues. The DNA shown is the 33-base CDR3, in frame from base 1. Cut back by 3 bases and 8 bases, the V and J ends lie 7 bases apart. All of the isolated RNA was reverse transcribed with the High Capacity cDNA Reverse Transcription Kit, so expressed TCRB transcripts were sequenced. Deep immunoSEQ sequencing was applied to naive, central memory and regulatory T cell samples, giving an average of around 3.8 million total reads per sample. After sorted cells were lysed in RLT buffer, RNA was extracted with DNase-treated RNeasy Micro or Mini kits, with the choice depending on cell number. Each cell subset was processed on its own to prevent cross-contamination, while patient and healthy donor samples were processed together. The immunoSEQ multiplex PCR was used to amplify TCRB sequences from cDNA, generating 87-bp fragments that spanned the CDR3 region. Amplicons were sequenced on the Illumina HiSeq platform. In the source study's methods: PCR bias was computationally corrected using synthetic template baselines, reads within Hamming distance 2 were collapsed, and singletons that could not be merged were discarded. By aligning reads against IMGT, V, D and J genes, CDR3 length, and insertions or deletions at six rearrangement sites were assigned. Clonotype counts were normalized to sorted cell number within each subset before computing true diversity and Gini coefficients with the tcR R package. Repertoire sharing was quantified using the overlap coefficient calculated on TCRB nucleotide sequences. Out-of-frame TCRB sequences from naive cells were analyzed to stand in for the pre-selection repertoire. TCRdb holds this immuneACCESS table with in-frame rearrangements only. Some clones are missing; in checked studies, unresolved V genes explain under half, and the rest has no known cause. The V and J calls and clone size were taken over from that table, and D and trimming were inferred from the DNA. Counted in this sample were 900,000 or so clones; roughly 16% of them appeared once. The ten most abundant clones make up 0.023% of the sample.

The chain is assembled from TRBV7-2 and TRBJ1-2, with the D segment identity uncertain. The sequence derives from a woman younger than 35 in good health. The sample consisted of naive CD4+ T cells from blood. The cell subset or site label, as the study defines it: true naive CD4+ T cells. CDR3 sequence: CASSLNGGYTF. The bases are TGTGCCAGCAGCTTGAACGGCGGCTACACCTTC. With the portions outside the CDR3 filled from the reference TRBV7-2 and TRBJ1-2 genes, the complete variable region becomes GAGVSQSPSNKVTEKGKDVELRCDPISGHTALYWYRQSLGQGLEFLIYFQGNSAPDKSGLPSDRFSAERTGGSVSTLTIQRTQQEDSAVYLCASSLNGGYTFGSGTRLTVV.